This T cell receptor beta chain derives from a study of PD-1 blockade in mismatch repair-deficient tumors. Study-wide results and limits: After pembrolizumab, tumor-resident clones rose rapidly, then generally contracted before radiologic responses.

Time point defined: roughly ten-day in vitro stimulation with candidate neoantigen peptide 5. The TCR-sequenced patients were a few responders to pembrolizumab. Each of roughly seven ELISpot-reactive candidate peptides was used for roughly 11-day stimulation. Clone fold changes were calculated against an identical culture without peptide. Method: immunoSEQ multiplex PCR; TCRdb's copy keeps in-frame clones and lacks some. The table lists some 16,000 clones, about 80% of them singletons, with approximately 11% in the top ten. This CDR3 has 15 amino acids. Germline CDR1 is SGHRS and CDR2 is YFSETQ. With 0 bases clipped from V and 7 bases from J, the junction kept 6 bases outside the gene matches. Points on this clone: The target antigen is unknown.

The source of this sequence is an adult with mismatch repair-deficient cancer. The sample in question was cells cultured in vitro, obtained from a patient treated with pembrolizumab. The V gene is TRBV5-1, the J gene TRBJ2-1; 8 positions match TRBD2. CDR3: CASSLALAGLNEQFF. CDR3 DNA sequence: TGCGCCAGCAGCTTGGCGCTAGCGGGCCTAAATGAGCAGTTCTTC.